One T cell receptor (beta chain) is described in this entry. What it recognizes is unknown. TCR cDNA molecules each carried a unique molecular identifier. Each CDR3 protein gets one entry after TCRdb re-called the 5' RACE reads with MiXCR. The sample shows some 20,000 distinct CDR3 sequences, about 6.5% of them seen only once. This sample is drawn from a study of spatial heterogeneity in lung cancer. Study-level background: The count of detected beta-chain sequences consistently exceeded that of alpha-chain sequences.

Documented time point: sample taken at primary tumor resection. The sequenced material consisted of unsorted whole RNA from tumor, nontumor lung or frozen PBMC. The CDR3 length is 15 residues. V was clipped by 4 bases and J by 5 bases; unmatched bases: 8. The V gene's germline CDR1 is SGHKS and CDR2 YYEKEE (reference sequence). Study results and limitations: Higher tumor mutation counts went along with higher counts of expanded intratumoral alpha and beta TCRs.

This chain links TRBV5-5 with TRBJ1-4; 7 nucleotides align to TRBD1. The TCR originated in a female donor with early-stage non-small cell lung cancer. Specimen: lung tumor tissue, collected at surgery. The CDR3 reads CASSPEDRLNEKLFF. The CDR3 nucleotides are TGTGCCAGCAGCCCAGAGGACAGGTTGAATGAAAAACTGTTTTTT. Based on the CDR3 plus reference TRBV5-5 and TRBJ1-4, the full variable domain is DAGVTQSPTHLIKTRGQQVTLRCSPISGHKSVSWYQQVLGQGPQFIFQYYEKEERGRGNFPDRFSARQFPNYSSELNVNALLLGDSALYLCASSPEDRLNEKLFFGSGTQLSVL.